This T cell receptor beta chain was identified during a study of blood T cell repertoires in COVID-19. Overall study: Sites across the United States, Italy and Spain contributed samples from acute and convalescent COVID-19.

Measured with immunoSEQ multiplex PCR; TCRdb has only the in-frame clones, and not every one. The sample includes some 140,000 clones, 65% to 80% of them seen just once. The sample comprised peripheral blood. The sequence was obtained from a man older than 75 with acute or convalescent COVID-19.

This CDR3 reads CASRRSDREREKLFF. CDR3 bases: TGTGCCAGCAGGAGGAGCGACAGGGAGCGGGAAAAACTGTTTTTT. The rearrangement links TRBV6-5 to TRBJ1-4; the match to TRBD1 covers 7 bases. The CDR3 has 15 residues. Trimming took 6 bases from V and 8 from J; bases not matched to a gene: 12. CDR1 is MNHEY and CDR2 is SVGAGI in the germline V gene.